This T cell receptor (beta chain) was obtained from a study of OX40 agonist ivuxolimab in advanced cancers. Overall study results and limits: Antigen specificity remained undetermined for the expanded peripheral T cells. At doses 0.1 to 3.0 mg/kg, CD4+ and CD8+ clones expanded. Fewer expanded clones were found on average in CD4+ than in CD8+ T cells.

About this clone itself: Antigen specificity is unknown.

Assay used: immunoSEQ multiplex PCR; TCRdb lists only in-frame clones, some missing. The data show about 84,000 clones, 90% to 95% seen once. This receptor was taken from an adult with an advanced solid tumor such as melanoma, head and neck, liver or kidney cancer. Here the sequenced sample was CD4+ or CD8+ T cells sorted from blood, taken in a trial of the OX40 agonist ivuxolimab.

The CDR3 region is CAWSGQIITGELFF. The CDR3 region has the DNA TGTGCCTGGAGCGGGCAAATTATCACCGGGGAGCTGTTTTTT. The chain carries TRBV30 and TRBJ2-2; no reliable D call. The CDR3 runs 14 residues. Per germline, CDR1 GTSNPN and CDR2 SVGIG (reference sequence). V was cut by 3 bases and J by 4 bases, with 12 bases left in between.